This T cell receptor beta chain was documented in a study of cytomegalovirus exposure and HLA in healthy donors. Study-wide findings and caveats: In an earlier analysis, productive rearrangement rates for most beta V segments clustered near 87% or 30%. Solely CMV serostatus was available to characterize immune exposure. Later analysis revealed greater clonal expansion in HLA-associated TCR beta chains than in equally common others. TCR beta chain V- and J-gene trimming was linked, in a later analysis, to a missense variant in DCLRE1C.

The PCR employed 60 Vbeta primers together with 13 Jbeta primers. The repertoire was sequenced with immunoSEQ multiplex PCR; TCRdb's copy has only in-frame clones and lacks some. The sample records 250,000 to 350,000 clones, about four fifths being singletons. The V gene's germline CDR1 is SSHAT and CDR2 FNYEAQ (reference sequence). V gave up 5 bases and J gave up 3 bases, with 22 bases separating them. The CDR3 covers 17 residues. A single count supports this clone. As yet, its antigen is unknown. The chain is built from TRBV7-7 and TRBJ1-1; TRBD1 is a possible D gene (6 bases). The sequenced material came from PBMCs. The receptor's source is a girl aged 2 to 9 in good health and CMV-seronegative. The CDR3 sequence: CASSPIQIQGLYTEAFF. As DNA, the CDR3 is TGTGCCAGCAGCCCAATACAGATCCAGGGGTTGTACACTGAAGCTTTCTTT.